These 21 T cell receptor beta chains share one sample of origin, sequenced in a study of tumor-infiltrating lymphocytes in primary liver carcinoma. Unsorted bulk tissue (20-30 mg) underwent RNA and DNA co-extraction. cDNA specific to TCR beta was made from around 450 ng of total RNA, with a constant-region primer employed for priming. Each TCR beta library was derived from three nested multiplex PCR rounds that employed slightly modified ARM-PCR. TRBV1-TRBV30 forward and Cbeta reverse primers drove the first two approximately 10-cycle rounds. One entry per CDR3 protein, called by TCRdb with MiXCR from the multiplex PCR reads. This sample has tens of thousands of distinct CDR3 sequences, with about 71% found just once. Sequencing was done on a sample of liver tumor tissue from sampling region 4. Subset in this sample: tumor region T4, right-lateral pole. These receptors all come from a man aged 35 to 55 with primary liver carcinoma and hepatitis B virus infection.

This clonotype was seen a handful of times. This may be a read error: a much more frequent sequence differs by one nucleotide. CDR3 in DNA: TGTGCCTCTACTAGCGGGAGTGGGCGAGAGACCCAGTACTTC. Its protein product is CASTSGSGRETQYF. The chain uses TRBV30 and TRBJ2-5, with TRBD2 matching over 11 bases. CDR3 length: 14 amino acids. V trimming: 7 bases; J trimming: 4 bases; junction bases outside the gene matches: 8. The germline V gene has CDR1 GTSNPN and CDR2 SVGIG (reference sequence).

This clonotype was observed once. One end of the junction varies from germline; a read error may be responsible. The V gene is TRBV5-4, the J gene TRBJ2-4; 7 nucleotides line up with TRBD1. The germline CDR1 and CDR2 sequences are SGHNT and YYREEE (reference sequence). This CDR3 has 14 amino acids. CDR3 sequence reads: CASSQDRAENIQHF. The CDR3 nucleotides are TGTGCCAGCAGCCAAGACAGGGCGGAGAACATTCAGCACTTC. The whole variable domain, filled in from reference TRBV5-4 and TRBJ2-4, reads ETGVTQSPTHLIKTRGQQVTLRCSSQSGHNTVSWYQQALGQGPQFIFQYYREEENGRGNFPPRFSGLQFPNYSSELNVNALELDDSALYLCASSQDRAENIQHFGAGTRLSVL.

The J gene is TRBJ2-7, the V gene TRBV13; the D gene is possibly TRBD2 (6 bases). Trimming stripped 5 bases from V and 2 bases from J, with 22 bases between. Germline values: CDR1 PRHDT, CDR2 FYEKMQ (reference sequence). The CDR3 has 17 residues. This chain's CDR3 is CASSLQLSRRAAYEQYF. DNA of the CDR3: TGTGCCAGCAGCCTACAACTTAGCCGGAGGGCGGCCTACGAGCAGTACTTC.

J is TRBJ1-1 and V is TRBV29-1; 8 bases align to TRBD1. In germline, CDR1 is SQVTM, CDR2 ANQGSEA. Unmatched junction bases numbered 13, after V lost 4 bases and J lost 6 bases. The CDR3 sequence is 15 residues long. The CDR3 DNA follows: TGCAGCGTTGCAGGGGGCTGGGGGATGAGCCCTGAAGCTTTCTTT. Translating it yields CSVAGGWGMSPEAFF.

The chain has TRBV6-5 and TRBJ2-1, with a weak D call TRBD2 (6 bases). V was shortened by 7 bases and J by 13 bases, with 20 bases between the two germline ends. Germline CDR1 and CDR2: MNHEY and SVGAGI. This CDR3 region has 13 residues. CDR3 sequence: CASTLTDGTDQFF. The CDR3 nucleotides read TGTGCCAGCACCCTCACTGACGGGACTGACCAGTTCTTC.

Notes on this clonotype: This clone may be a read error of a much larger clone one base away. The J gene is TRBJ2-7, the V gene TRBV11-1, with a weak D call TRBD2 (6 bases). Germline V gives CDR1 SGHAT, CDR2 FQDESV (reference sequence). CDR3 length: 13 amino acids. V was trimmed by 5 bases and J by 10 bases, leaving 18 bases between them. Here the CDR3 DNA reads TGTGCCAGCAGCACCTTGCGGGGTGGCGATCAGTACTTC. Amino acids: CASSTLRGGDQYF.

A note on this clonotype: Mismatch with germline at one junction end may stem from a read error. This sequence joins TRBV12-3 or TRBV12-4 and TRBJ1-2; 11 bases line up with TRBD1. The CDR3 contains 15 residues. CDR3 coding DNA: TGTGCCAGCGGCCTCGGACAGGGGGCAAACTATTGCTACATCTTC. It translates to CASGLGQGANYCYIF.

On this clonotype itself: This CDR3 is missing its conserved last phenylalanine or tryptophan, likely due to a read error. The J gene is TRBJ2-1, the V gene TRBV11-2; D gene uncertain. The CDR3 has 16 residues. CDR1 SGHAT and CDR2 FQNNGV come from the germline V gene. In nucleotides, the CDR3 is TGTGCCAGCAGCTTAGATCCAGAGAACTCCTACTATGAGCAGTTCTTA. This sequence encodes CASSLDPENSYYEQFL.

The chain recombines TRBV12-3 or TRBV12-4 with TRBJ1-5; D is unresolved. The V and J ends lost 11 bases and 4 bases respectively, with 21 bases between them. The CDR3 has 15 residues. The CDR3 DNA sequence: TGTGCCGGTAGTTTTGGGCAAGGAAGTAATCAGCCCCAGCATTTT. Translated: CAGSFGQGSNQPQHF.

This clonotype was detected only a few times. This sequence may be a read error, since a much larger clone differs from it by one base. This chain connects TRBV30 to TRBJ2-2; TRBD2 matches 12 bases. Germline CDR1 GTSNPN, CDR2 SVGIG (reference sequence). After removal of 5 bases from V and 4 bases from J, the junction contained 8 bases not matched to a gene. This CDR3 contains 16 residues. The CDR3 nucleotides read TGTGCCTGGGCCAAACTAGCGGGAGGACCCACCGGGGAGCTGTTTTTT. Protein sequence: CAWAKLAGGPTGELFF.

This clonotype was picked up a small number of times. Possible read error: a much larger clone is one base away. This chain joins TRBV30 and TRBJ1-1; D is unresolved. The CDR3 consists of 12 residues. V lost 4 bases and J 3 bases, leaving 9 bases between the germline ends. Germline-derived CDR1 and CDR2 are GTSNPN and SVGIG (reference sequence). CDR3 protein: CAWTGVYTEAFF. The DNA of the CDR3 is TGTGCCTGGACCGGGGTCTACACTGAAGCTTTCTTT. Full variable domain (outside the CDR3, taken from reference TRBV30 and TRBJ1-1): SQTIHQWPATLVQPVGSPLSLECTVEGTSNPNLYWYRQAAGRGLQLLFYSVGIGQISSEVPQNLSASRPQDRQFILSSKKLLLSDSGFYLCAWTGVYTEAFFGQGTRLTVV.

Turning to this clonotype: A much more abundant neighbour one base away suggests this may be a read error. The chain is built from TRBV29-1 and TRBJ1-5; TRBD1 is a possible D gene (6 bases). This CDR3 has 13 residues. Per germline, CDR1 SQVTM and CDR2 ANQGSEA. The CDR3 sequence is CCVVGQINLAQHF. CDR3 nucleotides: TGCTGCGTTGTCGGACAGATCAATCTGGCCCAGCATTTT.

Concerning this clonotype: One junction end disagrees with the germline gene, perhaps due to a read error. J is TRBJ2-3 and V is TRBV6-4; TRBD1 agrees at 11 bases. The germline CDR1 and CDR2 sequences are MRHNA and SNTAGT. This CDR3 is built from 14 residues. CDR3 sequence: CASGEGTGGDTQYF. Written as DNA, the CDR3 is TGTGCCAGCGGTGAGGGGACAGGGGGAGATACGCAGTATTTT.

Concerning this clonotype itself: Because it lacks the conserved phenylalanine or tryptophan at the end, this CDR3 is likely a read error. The chain couples TRBV6-6 to TRBJ2-7; D might be TRBD1 or TRBD2, each matching 6 bases. This CDR3 has 15 residues. Germline-derived CDR1 and CDR2 are MNHNY and SVGAGI (reference sequence). For the CDR3, the DNA is TGTACCAGCAGCTACCCCGAAGGGGGAGGAGATGAGCAGTACTCC. Translating gives CTSSYPEGGGDEQYS.

The chain links TRBV6-1 to TRBJ2-1; 11 bases fit TRBD2. The CDR3 extends over 16 amino acids. After removal of 5 bases from V and 6 bases from J, the junction contained 9 bases not matched to a gene. Germline CDR1 and CDR2: MNHNS and SASEGT. The CDR3 region is CASSTQVLAGGNEQFF. As DNA, the CDR3 is TGTGCCAGCAGTACTCAGGTGCTAGCGGGAGGCAATGAGCAGTTCTTC.

This clonotype ranks as medium-sized. This sequence joins TRBV12-3 or TRBV12-4 and TRBJ1-1, with 9 bases that match TRBD1. V dropped 3 bases and J dropped 3; count of bases not matched to a gene: 8. This CDR3 spans 16 amino acids. CDR3 sequence: CASSFGTGGWDTEAFF. CDR3 in DNA: TGTGCCAGCAGTTTCGGAACAGGGGGCTGGGACACTGAAGCTTTCTTT.

This clonotype came up once. This chain connects TRBV6-1 to TRBJ2-5; a weak D match, TRBD1 (6 bases). The CDR3 has 15 amino acids. V shed 2 bases and J shed 2 bases, with 12 bases lying between them. Germline-derived CDR1 and CDR2 are MNHNS and SASEGT. The CDR3 reads CASSEIPGEQETQYF. The CDR3, as DNA: TGTGCCAGCAGTGAAATACCAGGGGAGCAAGAGACCCAGTACTTC.

The chain joins TRBV20-1 to TRBJ2-7; D is possibly TRBD2 (5 bases). The germline gives CDR1 DFQATT, CDR2 SNEGSKA (reference sequence). There are 11 residues in the CDR3. The CDR3 coding sequence is TGCTATGCTAGAGGGCCATCGGGATGGTACTTC. This translates into CYARGPSGWYF.

A note on this clonotype: Since the CDR3 does not end with the conserved phenylalanine or tryptophan, this likely comes from a read error. The chain uses TRBV11-2 and TRBJ1-2, with 9 positions matching TRBD1. The CDR3 is 15 amino acids. CDR1 SGHAT and CDR2 FQNNGV come from the germline V gene. The CDR3 region is CARSFSGDRVYGYTI. CDR3 in DNA: TGTGCCAGAAGCTTCTCCGGGGACAGGGTCTATGGCTACACCATC.

A word on this clonotype: The conserved phenylalanine or tryptophan normally closing the CDR3 is absent here, so this likely arose from a read error. This chain joins TRBV5-1 and TRBJ1-2; unclear D gene. CDR3 length: 13 residues. Trimming took 5 bases from V and 8 from J, leaving 16 bases between them. Per germline, CDR1 SGHRS and CDR2 YFSETQ. CDR3 nucleotide sequence: TGCGCCAGCAGTTTGACTAACGCTATCGGCTACACCCTC. Translated, it gives CASSLTNAIGYTL.

Comments on this clonotype: Lacking the conserved final phenylalanine or tryptophan, this CDR3 likely reflects a read error. No DNA is shown, since the ends of the CDR3 on it are uncertain; the CDR3 is the one TCRdb lists. Here the CDR3 reads CASSLEYQSTGTHYL. V and J are TRBV11-2 and TRBJ2-3. The germline gives CDR1 SGHAT, CDR2 FQNNGV. The CDR3 extends over 15 residues, inclusive of both ends.